This T cell receptor (beta chain) derives from a study of blood T cell repertoires in COVID-19. For the study at large: There were acute and convalescent COVID-19 samples, and they came from the United States, Italy and Spain.

Method: immunoSEQ multiplex PCR; TCRdb's copy keeps in-frame clones and lacks some. The sample includes roughly 90,000 clones, 75% to 90% seen only once; the top ten take roughly 15%. The specimen was peripheral blood. The receptor comes from a woman of 80 years or more with active or convalescent COVID-19.

The CDR3 region is CASSPSPSPLHF. CDR3 sequence (DNA): TGTGCCAGCAGTCCGTCCCCTTCACCCCTCCACTTT. The V gene is TRBV12-3 or TRBV12-4, the J gene TRBJ1-6; no firm D call. This CDR3 has 12 residues. Deletions cut 5 bases from V and 9 bases from J, with 8 bases between.